The 30 T cell receptor beta chains below come from one sample, sequenced in a study of Ad26.COV2.S vaccination and SARS-CoV-2 variants. Here immunoSEQ multiplex PCR was the method, and the copy in TCRdb shows in-frame clones only, minus some. The data show about 180,000 clones, around 90% seen once. The material was peripheral blood, obtained after recovery from COVID-19. The receptor source for this set is a human donor who had recovered from COVID-19.

The chain recombines TRBV6-2 or TRBV6-3 with TRBJ2-1, with D possibly TRBD2 on 5 matching bases. V gave up 2 bases and J gave up 7 bases, with 18 bases separating them. The CDR3 length is 16 residues. The V gene's germline CDR1 is MNHEY and CDR2 SVGEGT. The CDR3 DNA follows: TGTGCCAGCAGTTACCCCTCTACGCGGAGGTTGAATGAGCAGTTCTTC. Translated: CASSYPSTRRLNEQFF.

The V call is TRBV19, the J call TRBJ1-4; 10 bases match TRBD1. J gave up 8 bases and V 5 bases, and 11 bases lay outside the gene matches. The CDR3 totals 16 residues. Germline assignment: CDR1 LNHDA and CDR2 SQIVND (reference sequence). As DNA, the CDR3 is TGTGCCAGTAGTCCGGGACAGGGGCCTTACCAAGAAAAACTGTTTTTT. Translation: CASSPGQGPYQEKLFF.

The V and J genes are TRBV29-1 and TRBJ2-7, with 12 bases that match TRBD2. V shed 6 bases and J 6 bases; nucleotides not matched to a gene: 9. Germline V gene sequence: CDR1 SQVTM, CDR2 ANQGSEA. This CDR3 has 14 amino acids. CDR3 residues: CSVAPGLAGGEQYF. DNA of the CDR3: TGCAGCGTCGCTCCGGGACTAGCGGGTGGCGAGCAGTACTTC.

There are a few counts of this clone. V usage is TRBV7-2 and J usage is TRBJ2-7, with 15 bases fitting TRBD2. The V and J ends lost 3 bases and 4 bases, in that order; junction bases with no gene match: 4. Germline V gene data show CDR1 as SGHTA and CDR2 as FQGNSA. This CDR3 contains 16 residues. The CDR3 protein is CASSFEGTSGGYEQYF. The CDR3 nucleotides are TGTGCCAGCAGCTTTGAAGGGACTAGCGGGGGGTACGAGCAGTACTTC.

The sample holds one count of this clone. The chain is built from TRBV3-1 (or the pseudogene TRBV3-2) and TRBJ1-6, with 8 bases identical to TRBD1. The CDR3 sequence is 16 residues long. Germline CDR1 is LGHDT and CDR2 is YNNKEL (reference sequence). V was clipped by 4 bases and J by 5 bases; unmatched bases: 7. The chain's CDR3 is CASSPAGQGNNSPLHF. For the CDR3, the DNA is TGTGCCAGCAGCCCGGCAGGACAGGGAAATAATTCACCCCTCCACTTT.

In this sample, this clone turned up once. CDR3 sequence (DNA): TGTGCCAGCAGCTTGGGACCCGGGACAGGGGGCCACGAGCAGTACTTC. It is translated as CASSLGPGTGGHEQYF. This sequence joins TRBV7-2 and TRBJ2-7; the match to TRBD1 covers 12 bases. The CDR3 sequence is 16 residues long. CDR1 and CDR2 (germline): SGHTA, FQGNSA. J was trimmed by 5 bases and V by 3 bases; bases with no gene match: 8.

This clone was recorded once. The chain couples TRBV2 to TRBJ2-1, with 8 bases aligning to TRBD2. The J segment lost 9 bases and the V segment lost 4 bases, leaving 11 bases of the junction unmatched. This CDR3 has 15 amino acids. Germline V gene data show CDR1 as SNHLY and CDR2 as FYNNEI. The CDR3 spells CASSVEAGVTREQFF. In DNA form, the CDR3 reads TGTGCCAGCAGTGTTGAAGCGGGGGTCACACGTGAGCAGTTCTTC.

The CDR3 nucleotides read TGTGCCAGCAGTTCCAACCGACAGGGTGATTACGAGCAGTACTTC. Its protein is CASSSNRQGDYEQYF. This chain uses TRBV27 with TRBJ2-7; 7 bases map to TRBD1. Per the germline V gene, CDR1 is MNHEY and CDR2 is SMNVEV (reference sequence). The CDR3 covers 15 residues. V lost 4 bases, J lost 4 bases, and 10 bases stayed unmatched.

The rearrangement joins TRBV2 to TRBJ1-3, with D possibly being TRBD1 (6 bases). The germline CDR1 and CDR2 sequences are SNHLY and FYNNEI. The V end lost 3 bases, the J end lost 3 bases, and 12 bases lay between the germline ends. The CDR3 is 15 amino acids. CDR3 nucleotides: TGTGCCAGCAGTGAGGCAGGGGTGGGTGGAAACACCATATATTTT. This codes for CASSEAGVGGNTIYF. Combining the CDR3 with reference TRBV2 and TRBJ1-3 gives the whole variable domain EPEVTQTPSHQVTQMGQEVILRCVPISNHLYFYWYRQILGQKVEFLVSFYNNEISEKSEIFDDQFSVERPDGSNFTLKIRSTKLEDSAMYFCASSEAGVGGNTIYFGEGSWLTVV.

The chain uses TRBV3-1 (or the pseudogene TRBV3-2) and TRBJ2-3; D is unclear. The germline V gene encodes CDR1 LGHDT and CDR2 YNNKEL (reference sequence). The CDR3 extends over 16 amino acids. V was shortened by 4 bases and J by 6 bases, with 20 bases between the two germline ends. CDR3 DNA sequence: TGTGCCAGCAGCCTGAGACCCGCTGGAGCTGGGGATACGCAGTATTTT. As protein: CASSLRPAGAGDTQYF.

The chain employs TRBV29-1 and TRBJ2-3; 15 positions agree with TRBD2. The V gene's germline CDR1 is SQVTM and CDR2 ANQGSEA. This CDR3 region has 17 residues. With 4 bases clipped from V and 5 bases from J, the junction kept 10 bases outside the gene matches. CDR3 protein: CSVVTWTSGREGDTQYF. CDR3 DNA: TGCAGCGTTGTCACCTGGACTAGCGGGAGGGAGGGAGATACGCAGTATTTT.

The rearrangement uses TRBV9 and TRBJ1-1; no definite D call. Per the germline V gene, CDR1 is SGDLS and CDR2 is YYNGEE. The CDR3 is 15 residues long. V lost 0 bases and J lost 2, with 11 bases in between. The CDR3 loop reads CASSVAGRRNTEAFF. The CDR3 nucleotides read TGTGCCAGCAGCGTAGCTGGCAGAAGAAACACTGAAGCTTTCTTT.

The rearrangement uses TRBV7-3 and TRBJ2-3, with D perhaps TRBD1 (6 bases). Germline CDR1 is SGHTA and CDR2 is FQGTGA. The CDR3 has 13 amino acids. The V end was cut by 2 bases, the J end by 8 bases, with 11 bases between. The CDR3 sequence: CASSLHRAATQYF. Here the CDR3 DNA reads TGTGCCAGCAGCTTACACAGGGCGGCTACGCAGTATTTT.

The J gene is TRBJ1-6, the V gene TRBV5-5; tentatively, D is TRBD1 (5 bases). Deletions cut 6 bases from V and 7 bases from J, with 26 bases between. The CDR3 loop spans 18 amino acids. Germline V gene data show CDR1 as SGHKS and CDR2 as YYEKEE (reference sequence). The CDR3 is CASNLPGTALYSNSPLHF. The CDR3 coding sequence is TGTGCCAGCAACCTCCCCGGGACGGCCTTATACTCGAATTCACCCCTCCACTTT.

The chain has TRBV5-6 and TRBJ1-5; D might be TRBD1 (6 bases). Trimming removed 1 base from V and 2 bases from J, with 7 bases in between. From germline, CDR1 is SGHDT and CDR2 YYEEEE. This CDR3 comprises 14 residues. CDR3 loop: CASSLYRGNQPQHF. CDR3 nucleotides: TGTGCCAGCAGCTTGTACAGGGGCAATCAGCCCCAGCATTTT.

J is TRBJ2-2 and V is TRBV28, with a tentative D call TRBD1 (5 bases). This CDR3 has 15 amino acids. Germline assignment: CDR1 MDHEN and CDR2 SYDVKM. V was shortened by 5 bases and J by 5 bases, with 15 bases between the two germline ends. The CDR3 sequence is CASSSQGIGTGELFF. The CDR3 DNA sequence: TGTGCCAGCAGTAGTCAGGGAATAGGGACCGGGGAGCTGTTTTTT.

This rearrangement joins TRBV7-8 to TRBJ2-2; 13 bases agree with TRBD2. The germline V gene has CDR1 SGHVS and CDR2 FQNEAQ. Trimming at V came to 2 bases and at J to 4 bases, leaving 4 bases not matched to a gene. The CDR3 loop spans 17 amino acids. The CDR3 reads CASSLTRTSGSTGELFF. The DNA of the CDR3 is TGTGCCAGCAGCTTAACCCGGACTAGCGGGAGCACCGGGGAGCTGTTTTTT.

This chain links TRBV5-1 with TRBJ2-3, with 15 bases identical to TRBD2. This CDR3 comprises 19 residues. Germline lookup yields CDR1 SGHRS and CDR2 YFSETQ. Losses at the gene ends were 0 bases for V and 3 bases for J; bases not matched to a gene: 8. CDR3 loop: CASSLDGLAGGPSTDTQYF. CDR3 bases: TGCGCCAGCAGCTTGGATGGACTAGCGGGAGGGCCCTCTACAGATACGCAGTATTTT.

CDR3 bases: TGTGCCACCGAAGACAGAGACGGGCAGCCCCAGCATTTT. Translation: CATEDRDGQPQHF. This rearrangement joins TRBV24-1 to TRBJ1-5; D is perhaps TRBD1 (5 bases). This CDR3 has 13 amino acids. Trimming took off 9 bases at V and 7 bases at J, with 15 bases between the two ends. Germline V gives CDR1 KGHDR, CDR2 SFDVKD.

CDR3 amino acids: CASSLGDGGGYTF. The CDR3 nucleotides read TGTGCCAGCAGCTTAGGAGACGGGGGGGGCTACACCTTC. V is TRBV7-9 and J is TRBJ1-2; maybe TRBD1 (5 bases). The CDR3 extends over 13 amino acids. V lost 1 base, J lost 8 bases, and 11 bases lay in between. Per the germline V gene, CDR1 is SEHNR and CDR2 is FQNEAQ (reference sequence).

The V and J genes are TRBV20-1 and TRBJ1-1; 7 bases match TRBD1. With V trimmed by 7 bases and J by 3 bases, 2 bases remained unmatched. This CDR3 contains 11 residues. Looked up from germline, CDR1 is DFQATT and CDR2 is SNEGSKA (reference sequence). CDR3 sequence (DNA): TGCAGTGGCAGGGGGGACACTGAAGCTTTCTTT. Protein: CSGRGDTEAFF.

The J gene is TRBJ2-4, the V gene TRBV12-3 or TRBV12-4; TRBD2 matches at 8 bases. V was clipped by 6 bases and J by 15 bases; unmatched bases: 10. CDR3 length: 12 amino acids. The CDR3 loop is CASRNPAGGVYF. DNA for the CDR3: TGTGCCAGCAGAAACCCGGCGGGAGGTGTGTACTTC.

The V call is TRBV5-1, the J call TRBJ2-5; TRBD2 matches at 16 bases. The junction had 3 bases not matched to a gene; V was cut back by 2 bases and J by 2 bases. This CDR3 has 17 residues. Germline V lookup: CDR1 SGHRS, CDR2 YFSETQ. Written as DNA, the CDR3 is TGCGCCAGCAGCTTCCCGGGACTAGCGGGGGGGCAAGAGACCCAGTACTTC. As protein: CASSFPGLAGGQETQYF.

J is TRBJ2-1 and V is TRBV5-1, with 7 positions matching TRBD1. V lost 4 bases to trimming and J lost 0 bases; unmatched junction nucleotides: 7. This CDR3 comprises 16 residues. CDR1 is SGHRS, CDR2 YFSETQ, per germline. The CDR3 DNA reads as TGCGCCAGCAGCCCTGGGACAGCGAGCTCCTACAATGAGCAGTTCTTC. Its translation: CASSPGTASSYNEQFF.

The chain uses TRBV5-1 and TRBJ2-7; TRBD1 matches 11 bases. Germline CDR1 reads SGHRS; CDR2 reads YFSETQ. Germline trimming cut 4 bases from V and 5 bases from J; bases unmatched to any gene: 11. The CDR3 runs 16 residues. CDR3 DNA sequence: TGCGCCAGCAGCGCGGGACAGGGGGGATTGGGAGACGAGCAGTACTTC. This gives the protein CASSAGQGGLGDEQYF.

CDR3 loop: CASGQPTSGSSYEQYF. Written as DNA, the CDR3 is TGTGCTAGTGGTCAACCGACTAGCGGGAGCTCCTACGAGCAGTACTTC. This chain joins TRBV12-5 and TRBJ2-7, with 12 positions matching TRBD2. Per the germline V gene, CDR1 is LGHNT and CDR2 is FRNRAP. Germline trimming cut 5 bases from V and 0 bases from J; bases unmatched to any gene: 5. This CDR3 spans 16 amino acids.

This chain joins TRBV6-7 and TRBJ2-7, with D perhaps TRBD1 (5 bases). TRBV6-7 belongs to the ORF category, with a function that is uncertain. Trimming shortened V by 6 bases and J by 5 bases, and 11 bases separated the two germline ends. The CDR3 is 12 amino acids. CDR3: CASRPPGNEQYF. CDR3 nucleotide sequence: TGTGCCAGCAGACCCCCAGGGAACGAGCAGTACTTC.

The chain recombines TRBV10-3 with TRBJ2-1; D is unclear. The CDR3 is made up of 15 amino acids. The germline CDR1 and CDR2 sequences are ENHRY and SYGVKD. V gave up 0 bases and J gave up 3 bases, with 9 bases separating them. The DNA for the CDR3 is TGTGCCATCAGTGAGTCGGAACTGCTCTACAATGAGCAGTTCTTC. Protein sequence: CAISESELLYNEQFF.

CDR3 region: CSALTGAQETQYF. The CDR3 nucleotides read TGCAGCGCCCTGACAGGGGCCCAAGAGACCCAGTACTTC. This sequence joins TRBV29-1 and TRBJ2-5; 8 bases line up with TRBD1. Germline CDR1 is SQVTM and CDR2 is ANQGSEA. The CDR3 length is 13 residues. The trim removed 7 bases at V and 1 base at J, leaving 5 bases unmatched. Together with reference TRBV29-1 and TRBJ2-5, the CDR3 gives the full variable domain: SAVISQKPSRDICQRGTSLTIQCQVDSQVTMMFWYRQQPGQSLTLIATANQGSEATYESGFVIDKFPISRPNLTFSTLTVSNMSPEDSSIYLCSALTGAQETQYFGPGTRLLVL.

The chain recombines TRBV2 with TRBJ2-5; TRBD2 matches 12 bases. The J segment lost 5 bases and the V segment lost 6 bases, leaving 7 bases of the junction unmatched. There are 15 residues in the CDR3. The V gene's germline CDR1 is SNHLY and CDR2 FYNNEI. The CDR3 loop reads CASRQLAGGAETQYF. The CDR3 coding sequence is TGTGCCAGCAGGCAACTAGCGGGGGGTGCGGAGACCCAGTACTTC.